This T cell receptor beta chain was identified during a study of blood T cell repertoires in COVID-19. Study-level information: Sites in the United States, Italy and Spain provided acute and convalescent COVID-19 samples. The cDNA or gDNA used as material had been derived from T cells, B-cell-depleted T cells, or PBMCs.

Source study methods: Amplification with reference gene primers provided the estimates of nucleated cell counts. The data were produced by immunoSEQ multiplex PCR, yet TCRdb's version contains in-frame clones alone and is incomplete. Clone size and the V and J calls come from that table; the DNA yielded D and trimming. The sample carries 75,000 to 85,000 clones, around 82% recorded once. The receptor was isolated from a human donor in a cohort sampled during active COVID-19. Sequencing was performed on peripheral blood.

The CDR3 reads CASSDSGNYGELFF. The CDR3 bases are TGCGCCAGCAGCGACTCCGGGAACTACGGGGAGCTGTTTTTT. The chain joins TRBV5-1 to TRBJ2-2; weak D call: TRBD2 (5 bases). The CDR3 loop spans 14 amino acids. The V gene's germline CDR1 is SGHRS and CDR2 YFSETQ. Deletions cut 4 bases from V and 7 bases from J, with 14 bases between. The entire variable domain, with the rest obtained from reference TRBV5-1 and TRBJ2-2, is as follows: KAGVTQTPRYLIKTRGQQVTLSCSPISGHRSVSWYQQTPGQGLQFLFEYFSETQRNKGNFPGRFSGRQFSNSRSEMNVSTLELGDSALYLCASSDSGNYGELFFGEGSRLTVL.